Given below is one T cell receptor beta chain in context. The antigen remains undetermined. The sample comes from a study of a mutant IDH1 vaccine in newly diagnosed glioma. Study details: Patients were started on vaccination 4-6 weeks after radiotherapy alone, or with temozolomide cycles. The treated population exhibited a male proportion of roughly 62%, a female proportion of 37.5%, and a mean age of about 40 years.

Time point reported: week 35, safety follow-up. Vaccinated patients received 300 ug of mutant IDH1 20-mer peptide per dose, with topical imiquimod. New IDH1-mutant, ATRX-lost WHO grade 3 or 4 astrocytomas occurred in donors. Germline CDR1 reads SGHNT; CDR2 reads YENEEA. CDR3 length equals 13 residues. Trimming removed 1 base from V and 7 bases from J, with 10 bases in between. Data came from immunoSEQ multiplex PCR; TCRdb stores just in-frame clones and leaves some out. The table lists about 54,000 clones, under 90% of them singletons, with around 4.1% in the top ten. The chain uses TRBV11-3 and TRBJ1-1; D uncertain. This TCR came from a young woman with glioma. The sample was PBMCs, taken from a glioma patient whose treatment included an IDH1 peptide vaccine. CDR3 amino acids: CASSLALGSEAFF. The CDR3, as DNA: TGTGCCAGCAGCTTAGCCCTAGGAAGTGAAGCTTTCTTT. Looking up the rest from reference TRBV11-3 and TRBJ1-1 gives the full variable domain: EAGVVQSPRYKIIEKKQPVAFWCNPISGHNTLYWYLQNLGQGPELLIRYENEEAVDDSQLPKDRFSAERLKGVDSTLKIQPAELGDSAVYLCASSLALGSEAFFGQGTRLTVV.